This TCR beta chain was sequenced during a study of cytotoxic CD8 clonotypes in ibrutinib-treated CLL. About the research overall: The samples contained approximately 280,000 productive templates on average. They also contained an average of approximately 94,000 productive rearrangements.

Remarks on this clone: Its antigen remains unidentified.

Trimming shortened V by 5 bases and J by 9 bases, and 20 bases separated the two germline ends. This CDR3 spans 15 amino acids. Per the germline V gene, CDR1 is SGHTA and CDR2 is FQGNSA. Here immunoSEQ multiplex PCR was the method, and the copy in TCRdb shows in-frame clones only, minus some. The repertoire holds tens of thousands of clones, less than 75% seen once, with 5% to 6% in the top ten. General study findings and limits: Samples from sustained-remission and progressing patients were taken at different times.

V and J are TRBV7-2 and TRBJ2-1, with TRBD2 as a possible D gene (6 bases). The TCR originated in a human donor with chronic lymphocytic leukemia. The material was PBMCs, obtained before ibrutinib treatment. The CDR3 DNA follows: TGTGCCAGCAGCGGATCTAGCGCCCGGATCGGTGAGCAGTTCTTC. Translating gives CASSGSSARIGEQFF.